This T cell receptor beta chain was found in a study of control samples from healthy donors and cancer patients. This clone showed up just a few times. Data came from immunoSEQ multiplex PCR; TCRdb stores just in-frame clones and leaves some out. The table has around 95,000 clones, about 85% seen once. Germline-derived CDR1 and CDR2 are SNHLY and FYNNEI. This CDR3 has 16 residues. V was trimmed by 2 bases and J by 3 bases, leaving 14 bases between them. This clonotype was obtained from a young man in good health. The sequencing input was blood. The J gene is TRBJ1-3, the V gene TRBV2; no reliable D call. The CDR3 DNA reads TGTGCCAGCAGTGAACAACTCCTCGACCTTGGAAACACCATATATTTT. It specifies CASSEQLLDLGNTIYF.